The T cell receptor (beta chain) under discussion was sequenced for a study of blood T cell repertoires in COVID-19. Germline V gene lookup returns CDR1 LNHDA and CDR2 SQIVND (reference sequence). The CDR3 is 13 residues long. Trimming at V came to 8 bases and at J to 5 bases, leaving 6 bases not matched to a gene. Repertoires were generated with immunoSEQ multiplex PCR, while TCRdb's copy carries only in-frame clones and drops some. The table lists about 280,000 clones, 91% of them singletons, with 2.5% to 3% in the top ten. This sequence originates from a man in his forties who had been exposed to COVID-19. V and J are TRBV19 and TRBJ2-1, with 7 bases lining up with TRBD1. The sample comprised PBMCs or T cells enriched from blood (not recorded which). The CDR3 here is CASSGTVNNEQFF. The CDR3 coding sequence is TGTGCCAGTTCCGGGACAGTAAACAATGAGCAGTTCTTC. Based on the CDR3 plus reference TRBV19 and TRBJ2-1, the full variable domain is DGGITQSPKYLFRKEGQNVTLSCEQNLNHDAMYWYRQDPGQGLRLIYYSQIVNDFQKGDIAEGYSVSREKKESFPLTVTSAQKNPTAFYLCASSGTVNNEQFFGPGTRLTVL.